This T cell receptor (beta chain) was sequenced during a study of T-cell memory formation after mild COVID-19. V lost 4 bases, J lost 6 bases, and 2 bases stayed unmatched. The CDR3 spans 13 residues. The germline V gene encodes CDR1 MNHEY and CDR2 SVGAGI. Constant-segment primers were used for 5'RACE, and the resulting TCR alpha and TCR beta cDNA libraries carried sample barcodes and UMIs. TCRdb reanalysed the 5' RACE reads using MiXCR and keeps one entry per CDR3 protein. Of roughly 350,000 distinct CDR3 sequences in the sample, more than 20% were seen once. Overall study findings and caveats: Mainly in CM and EM were contracting CD4+ clones; CD8+ were in EMRA. Whereas later expanders leaned CD4+, clones contracting day 15 to 85 showed a balanced CD4/CD8 makeup.

This clonotype was detected many times. The antigen remains undetermined. The gene calls are TRBV6-5 and TRBJ2-1; 8 bases are a match to TRBD2. The TCR comes from an adult woman who had mild COVID-19 (a few samples of this study predate the infection). Cell type and time point are not known. The specimen was PBMCs or a T cell subset sorted from them (not recorded which). CDR3 sequence: CASSSGTSNEQFF. The CDR3 nucleotides read TGTGCCAGCAGTTCCGGGACTAGCAATGAGCAGTTCTTC.